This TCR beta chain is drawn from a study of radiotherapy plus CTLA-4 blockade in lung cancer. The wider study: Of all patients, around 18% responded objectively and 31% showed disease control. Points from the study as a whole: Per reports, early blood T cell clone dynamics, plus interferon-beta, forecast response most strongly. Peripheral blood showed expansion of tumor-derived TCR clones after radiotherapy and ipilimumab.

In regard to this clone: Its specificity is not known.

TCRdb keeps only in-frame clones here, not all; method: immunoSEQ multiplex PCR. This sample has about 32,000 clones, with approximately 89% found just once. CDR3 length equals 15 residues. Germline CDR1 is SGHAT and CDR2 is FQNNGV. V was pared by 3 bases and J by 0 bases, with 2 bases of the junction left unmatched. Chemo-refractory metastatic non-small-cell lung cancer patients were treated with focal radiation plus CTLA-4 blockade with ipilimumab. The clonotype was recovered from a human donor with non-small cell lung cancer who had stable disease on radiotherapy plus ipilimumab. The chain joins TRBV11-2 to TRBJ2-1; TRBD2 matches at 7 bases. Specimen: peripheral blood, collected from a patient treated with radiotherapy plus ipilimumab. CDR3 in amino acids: CASSFAGASYNEQFF. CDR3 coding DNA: TGTGCCAGCAGCTTCGCGGGAGCCTCCTACAATGAGCAGTTCTTC.